The rows below give T cell receptor beta chains drawn from one sample of a study of cytomegalovirus exposure and HLA in healthy donors. The data were produced by immunoSEQ multiplex PCR, yet TCRdb's version contains in-frame clones alone and is incomplete. The repertoire has 60,000 to 90,000 clones, less than 75% of them found once; the top ten carry about 7.6%. Material: PBMCs. Receptors were obtained from a man between 40 and 49 years old in good health and CMV-seropositive. Each CDR3 is given with its conserved first and last residue. The D gene is left open where the match is weak. The listing skips clone size in some rows; elsewhere it reads once, few, many or a size class.

cdr3_aa: CARAQGSGELFF
cdr3_nt: TGTGCCAGGGCACAGGGTAGCGGGGAGCTGTTTTTT
j_call: TRBJ2-2
v_call: TRBV7-9
d_call: -
clone_size: few

cdr3_aa: CASSQEQGSNYGYTF
cdr3_nt: TGCGCCAGCAGCCAAGAACAGGGATCTAACTATGGCTACACCTTC
j_call: TRBJ1-2
v_call: TRBV4-3
d_call: -
clone_size: -

cdr3_aa: CASSSTMNTEAFF
cdr3_nt: TGCGCCAGCAGTTCAACTATGAACACTGAAGCTTTCTTT
j_call: TRBJ1-1
v_call: TRBV4-1
d_call: -
clone_size: -

cdr3_aa: CASSFSGGTEAFF
cdr3_nt: TGTGCCAGCAGTTTTTCAGGGGGCACTGAAGCTTTCTTT
j_call: TRBJ1-1
v_call: TRBV6-5
d_call: TRBD1
clone_size: few

cdr3_aa: CATLSGTNSNQPQHF
cdr3_nt: TGTGCCACCCTTTCCGGGACAAATAGCAATCAGCCCCAGCATTTT
j_call: TRBJ1-5
v_call: TRBV28
d_call: -
clone_size: -

cdr3_aa: CASSQGGNEQFF
cdr3_nt: TGTGCCAGCAGCCAAGGAGGGAATGAGCAGTTCTTC
j_call: TRBJ2-1
v_call: TRBV14
d_call: -
clone_size: once

cdr3_aa: CASSLNGDRVTEAFF
cdr3_nt: TGCGCCAGCAGTCTCAACGGGGACAGGGTAACTGAAGCTTTCTTT
j_call: TRBJ1-1
v_call: TRBV5-1
d_call: TRBD1
clone_size: few

cdr3_aa: CASSLWGTGRSNTEAFF
cdr3_nt: TGTGCCAGCAGTTTATGGGGGACAGGCCGGTCGAACACTGAAGCTTTCTTT
j_call: TRBJ1-1
v_call: TRBV28
d_call: TRBD1
clone_size: -

cdr3_aa: CASSHTGDYGYTF
cdr3_nt: TGTGCCAGCAGCCACACGGGAGACTATGGCTACACCTTC
j_call: TRBJ1-2
v_call: TRBV7-8
d_call: -
clone_size: -

cdr3_aa: CAWSHSGGPHQPQHF
cdr3_nt: TGTGCCTGGAGCCATTCAGGGGGGCCCCATCAGCCCCAGCATTTT
j_call: TRBJ1-5
v_call: TRBV30
d_call: TRBD1
clone_size: -

cdr3_aa: CASMGDRGSGQPQHF
cdr3_nt: TGTGCCAGTATGGGAGACAGGGGGTCTGGGCAGCCCCAGCATTTT
j_call: TRBJ1-5
v_call: TRBV19
d_call: TRBD1
clone_size: -

cdr3_aa: CASTPTNYGYTF
cdr3_nt: TGTGCCAGCACTCCTACGAACTATGGCTACACCTTC
j_call: TRBJ1-2
v_call: TRBV28
d_call: -
clone_size: once

cdr3_aa: CASSSGNTEAFF
cdr3_nt: TGTGCCAGCAGTTCAGGGAACACTGAAGCTTTCTTT
j_call: TRBJ1-1
v_call: TRBV28
d_call: -
clone_size: -

cdr3_aa: CASSEFRTGELFF
cdr3_nt: TGTGCCAGCAGTGAATTCCGGACCGGGGAGCTGTTTTTT
j_call: TRBJ2-2
v_call: TRBV6-1
d_call: -
clone_size: once

cdr3_aa: CASREGVGTEAFF
cdr3_nt: TGTGCCAGTAGGGAAGGGGTGGGCACTGAAGCTTTCTTT
j_call: TRBJ1-1
v_call: TRBV19
d_call: -
clone_size: few

cdr3_aa: CASSLQGSVGEQFF
cdr3_nt: TGTGCCAGCAGTTTACAGGGATCAGTGGGGGAGCAGTTCTTC
j_call: TRBJ2-1
v_call: TRBV27
d_call: -
clone_size: few

cdr3_aa: CASARNTEAFF
cdr3_nt: TGTGCCAGCGCCAGGAACACTGAAGCTTTCTTT
j_call: TRBJ1-1
v_call: TRBV19
d_call: -
clone_size: once

cdr3_aa: CASSFPTLRTGEANTEAFF
cdr3_nt: TGTGCCAGCAGTTTCCCGACACTTAGGACAGGGGAGGCAAACACTGAAGCTTTCTTT
j_call: TRBJ1-1
v_call: TRBV2
d_call: TRBD1
clone_size: -

cdr3_aa: CASGRTGANTEAFF
cdr3_nt: TGTGCCAGCGGCAGGACAGGGGCGAACACTGAAGCTTTCTTT
j_call: TRBJ1-1
v_call: TRBV25-1
d_call: TRBD1
clone_size: -

cdr3_aa: CASSLSGRGETQYF
cdr3_nt: TGTGCCAGCAGTTTATCGGGCAGGGGAGAGACCCAGTACTTC
j_call: TRBJ2-5
v_call: TRBV27
d_call: -
clone_size: few

cdr3_aa: CASSLGDNKETQYF
cdr3_nt: TGCGCCAGCAGCTTGGGTGACAACAAAGAGACCCAGTACTTC
j_call: TRBJ2-5
v_call: TRBV5-1
d_call: -
clone_size: few

cdr3_aa: CASSLGRPGTGVAEAFF
cdr3_nt: TGTGCCAGCAGCTTAGGGCGTCCCGGGACAGGGGTCGCTGAAGCTTTCTTT
j_call: TRBJ1-1
v_call: TRBV7-2
d_call: TRBD1
clone_size: -

cdr3_aa: CASSYGGIGQPQHF
cdr3_nt: TGTGCCAGCAGTTACGGAGGGATCGGTCAGCCCCAGCATTTT
j_call: TRBJ1-5
v_call: TRBV6-5
d_call: -
clone_size: -